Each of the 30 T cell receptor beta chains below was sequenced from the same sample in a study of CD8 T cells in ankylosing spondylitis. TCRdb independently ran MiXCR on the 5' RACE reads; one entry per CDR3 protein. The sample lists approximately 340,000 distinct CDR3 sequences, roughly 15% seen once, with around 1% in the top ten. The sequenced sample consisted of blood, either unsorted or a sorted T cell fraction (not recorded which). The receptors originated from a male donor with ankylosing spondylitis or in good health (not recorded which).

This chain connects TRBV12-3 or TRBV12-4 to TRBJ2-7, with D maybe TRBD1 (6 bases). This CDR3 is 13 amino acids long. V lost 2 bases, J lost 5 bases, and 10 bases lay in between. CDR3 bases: TGTGCCAGCAGTTTATCAGGGGTCCACGAGCAGTACTTC. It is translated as CASSLSGVHEQYF.

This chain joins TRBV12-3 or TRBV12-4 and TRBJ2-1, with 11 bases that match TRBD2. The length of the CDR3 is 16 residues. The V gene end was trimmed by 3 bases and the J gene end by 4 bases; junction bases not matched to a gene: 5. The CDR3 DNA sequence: TGTGCCAGCAGTTTCCTAGCGGGGGGCCGGTACAATGAGCAGTTCTTC. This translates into CASSFLAGGRYNEQFF.

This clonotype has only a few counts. In DNA form, the CDR3 reads TGTGCCAGCATCGAGACGGGCGGGAGCTATGGCTACACCTTC. This codes for CASIETGGSYGYTF. The chain carries TRBV6-1 and TRBJ1-2; D unresolved. From germline, CDR1 is MNHNS and CDR2 SASEGT. Trimming stripped 7 bases from V and 4 bases from J, with 16 bases between. There are 14 residues in the CDR3.

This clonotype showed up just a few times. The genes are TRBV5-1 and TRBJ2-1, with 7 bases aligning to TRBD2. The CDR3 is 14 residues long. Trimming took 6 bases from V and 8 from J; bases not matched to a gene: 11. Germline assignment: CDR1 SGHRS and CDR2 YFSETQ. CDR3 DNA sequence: TGCGCCAGCATTGGGGGGGGAAGTGGGGATGAGCAGTTCTTC. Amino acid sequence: CASIGGGSGDEQFF.

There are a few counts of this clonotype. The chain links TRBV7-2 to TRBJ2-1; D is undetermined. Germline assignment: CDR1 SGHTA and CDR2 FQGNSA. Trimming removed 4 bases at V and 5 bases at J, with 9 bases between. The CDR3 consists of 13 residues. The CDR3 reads CASSSWQHNEQFF. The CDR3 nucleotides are TGTGCCAGCAGCTCTTGGCAGCACAATGAGCAGTTCTTC.

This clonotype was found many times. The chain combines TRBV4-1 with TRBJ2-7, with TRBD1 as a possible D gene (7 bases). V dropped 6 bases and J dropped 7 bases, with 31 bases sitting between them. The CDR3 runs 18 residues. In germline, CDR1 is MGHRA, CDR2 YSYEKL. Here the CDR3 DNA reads TGCGCCAGCAGGAGGAGTACAGGGGAAGCCCTACCGGAGGGTGAGCAGTACTTC. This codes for CASRRSTGEALPEGEQYF.

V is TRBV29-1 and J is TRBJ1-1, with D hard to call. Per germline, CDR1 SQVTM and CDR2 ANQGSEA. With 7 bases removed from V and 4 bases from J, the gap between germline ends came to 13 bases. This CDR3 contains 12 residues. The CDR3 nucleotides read TGCAGCGCCGCGAGGGTTGTCACTGAAGCTTTCTTT. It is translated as CSAARVVTEAFF.

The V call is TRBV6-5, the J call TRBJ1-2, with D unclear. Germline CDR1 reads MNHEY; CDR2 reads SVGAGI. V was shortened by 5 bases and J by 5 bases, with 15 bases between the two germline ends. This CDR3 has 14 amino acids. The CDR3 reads CASSHTPGPYGYTF. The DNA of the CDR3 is TGTGCCAGCAGTCATACGCCCGGGCCTTATGGCTACACCTTC.

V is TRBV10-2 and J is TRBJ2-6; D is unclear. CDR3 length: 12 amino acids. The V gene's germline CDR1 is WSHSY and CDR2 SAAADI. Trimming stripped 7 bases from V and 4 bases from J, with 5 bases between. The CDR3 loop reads CASTPGANVLTF. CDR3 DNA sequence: TGCGCCAGCACGCCAGGGGCCAACGTCCTGACTTTC.

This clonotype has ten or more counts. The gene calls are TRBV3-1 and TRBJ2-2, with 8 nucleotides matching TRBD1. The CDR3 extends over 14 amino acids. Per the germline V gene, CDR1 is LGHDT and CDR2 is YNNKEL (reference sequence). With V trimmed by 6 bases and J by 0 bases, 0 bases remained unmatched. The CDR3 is CASRQGANTGELFF. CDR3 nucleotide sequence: TGTGCCAGCAGACAGGGGGCGAACACCGGGGAGCTGTTTTTT.

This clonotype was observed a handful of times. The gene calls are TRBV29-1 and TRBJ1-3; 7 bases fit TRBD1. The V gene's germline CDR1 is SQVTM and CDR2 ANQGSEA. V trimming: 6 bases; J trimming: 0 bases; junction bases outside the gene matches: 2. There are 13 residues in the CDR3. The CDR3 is CSVGQNSGNTIYF. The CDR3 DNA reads TGCAGCGTGGGACAGAACTCTGGAAACACCATATATTTT.

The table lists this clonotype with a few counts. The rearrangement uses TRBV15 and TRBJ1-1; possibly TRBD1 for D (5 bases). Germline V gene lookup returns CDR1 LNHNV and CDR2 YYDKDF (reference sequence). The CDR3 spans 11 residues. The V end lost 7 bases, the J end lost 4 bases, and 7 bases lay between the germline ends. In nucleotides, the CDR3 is TGTGCCACCAAGGGGTTCACTGAAGCTTTCTTT. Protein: CATKGFTEAFF.

CDR3 protein: CASSQDSGTAPSYEQYF. In nucleotides, the CDR3 is TGCGCCAGCAGCCAAGATAGTGGAACAGCGCCCTCCTACGAGCAGTACTTC. The chain links TRBV4-1 to TRBJ2-7; D unresolved. The CDR3 totals 17 residues. The V gene lost 0 bases and the J gene lost 0 bases, with 15 bases spanning the gap. Germline V gene sequence: CDR1 MGHRA, CDR2 YSYEKL.

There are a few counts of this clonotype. The CDR3 here is CASSKTGVLYGYTF. The CDR3 coding sequence is TGTGCCAGCAGTAAGACAGGGGTCCTCTATGGCTACACCTTC. V is TRBV6-1 and J is TRBJ1-2, with TRBD1 matching over 8 bases. Germline V gene lookup returns CDR1 MNHNS and CDR2 SASEGT. The CDR3 length is 14 residues. Losses at the gene ends were 5 bases for V and 4 bases for J; bases not matched to a gene: 6.

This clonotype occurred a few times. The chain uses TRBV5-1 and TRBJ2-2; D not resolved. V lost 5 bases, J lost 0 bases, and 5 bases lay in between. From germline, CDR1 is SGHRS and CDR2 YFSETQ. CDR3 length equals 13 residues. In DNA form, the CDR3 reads TGCGCCAGCAGGAACGCGAACACCGGGGAGCTGTTTTTT. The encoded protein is CASRNANTGELFF.

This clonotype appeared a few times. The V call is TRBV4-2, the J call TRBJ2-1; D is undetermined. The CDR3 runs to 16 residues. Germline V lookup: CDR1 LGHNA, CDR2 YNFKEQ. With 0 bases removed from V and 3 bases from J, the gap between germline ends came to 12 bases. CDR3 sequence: CASSQDRRPNYNEQFF. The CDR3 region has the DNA TGTGCCAGCAGCCAAGATCGGCGACCCAACTACAATGAGCAGTTCTTC.

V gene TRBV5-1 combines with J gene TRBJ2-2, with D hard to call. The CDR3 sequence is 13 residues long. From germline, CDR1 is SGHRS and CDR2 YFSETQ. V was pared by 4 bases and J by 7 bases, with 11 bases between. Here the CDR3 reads CASSPPIDGELFF. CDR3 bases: TGCGCCAGCAGCCCCCCGATTGACGGGGAGCTGTTTTTT.

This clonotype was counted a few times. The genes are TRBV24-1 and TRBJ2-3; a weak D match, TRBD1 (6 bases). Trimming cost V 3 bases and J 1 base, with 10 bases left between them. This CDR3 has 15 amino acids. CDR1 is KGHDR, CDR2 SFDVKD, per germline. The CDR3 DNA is TGTGCCACCAGTGATCGACAGGATCGCACAGATACGCAGTATTTT. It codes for CATSDRQDRTDTQYF.

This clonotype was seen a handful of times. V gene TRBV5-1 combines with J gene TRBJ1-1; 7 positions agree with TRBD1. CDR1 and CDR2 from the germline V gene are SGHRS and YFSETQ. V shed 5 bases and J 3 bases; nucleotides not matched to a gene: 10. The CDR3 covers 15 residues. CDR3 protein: CASSRRGRRDTEAFF. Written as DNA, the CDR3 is TGCGCCAGCAGTAGGAGGGGGCGACGCGACACTGAAGCTTTCTTT.

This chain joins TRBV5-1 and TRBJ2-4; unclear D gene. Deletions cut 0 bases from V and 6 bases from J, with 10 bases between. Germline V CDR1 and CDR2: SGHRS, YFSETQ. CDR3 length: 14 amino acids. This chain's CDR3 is CASSLGIETNIQYF. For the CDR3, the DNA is TGCGCCAGCAGCTTGGGTATAGAAACAAACATTCAGTACTTC.

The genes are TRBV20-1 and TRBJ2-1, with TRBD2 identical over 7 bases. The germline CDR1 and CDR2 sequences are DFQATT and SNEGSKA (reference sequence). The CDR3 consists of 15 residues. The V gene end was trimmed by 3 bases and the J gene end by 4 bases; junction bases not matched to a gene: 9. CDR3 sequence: CSASKVAGRYNEQFF. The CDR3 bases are TGCAGTGCTAGTAAGGTAGCGGGCCGTTACAATGAGCAGTTCTTC.

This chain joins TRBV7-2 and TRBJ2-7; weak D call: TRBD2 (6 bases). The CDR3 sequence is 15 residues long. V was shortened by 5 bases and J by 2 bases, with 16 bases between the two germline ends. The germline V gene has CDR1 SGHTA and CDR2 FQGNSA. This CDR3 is CASSPRAGSPYEQYF. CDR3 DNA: TGTGCCAGCAGCCCCCGGGCGGGGTCCCCCTACGAGCAGTACTTC.

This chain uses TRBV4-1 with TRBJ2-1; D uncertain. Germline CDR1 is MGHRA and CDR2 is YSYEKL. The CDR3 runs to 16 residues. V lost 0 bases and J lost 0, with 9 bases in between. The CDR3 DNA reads TGCGCCAGCAGCCAAGATATGTCCCGCTCCTACAATGAGCAGTTCTTC. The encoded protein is CASSQDMSRSYNEQFF.

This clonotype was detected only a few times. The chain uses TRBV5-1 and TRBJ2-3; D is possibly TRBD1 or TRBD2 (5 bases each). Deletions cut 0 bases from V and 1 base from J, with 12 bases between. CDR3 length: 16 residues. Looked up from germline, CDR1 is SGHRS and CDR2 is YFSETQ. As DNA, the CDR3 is TGCGCCAGCAGCTTGGACGGGGTAGGGGGCACAGATACGCAGTATTTT. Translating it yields CASSLDGVGGTDTQYF.

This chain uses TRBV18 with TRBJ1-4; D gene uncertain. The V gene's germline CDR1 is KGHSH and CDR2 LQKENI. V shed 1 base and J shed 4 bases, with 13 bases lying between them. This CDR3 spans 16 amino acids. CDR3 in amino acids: CASSPRSGQSNEKLFF. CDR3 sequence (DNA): TGTGCCAGCTCACCACGCAGCGGGCAAAGTAATGAAAAACTGTTTTTT.

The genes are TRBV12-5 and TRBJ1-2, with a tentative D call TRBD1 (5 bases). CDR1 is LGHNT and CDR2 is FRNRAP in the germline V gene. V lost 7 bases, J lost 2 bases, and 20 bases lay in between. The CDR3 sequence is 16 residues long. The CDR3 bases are TGTGCTAGTGCCCCTACCCCGGGGCGGGAGAACTATGGCTACACCTTC. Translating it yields CASAPTPGRENYGYTF.

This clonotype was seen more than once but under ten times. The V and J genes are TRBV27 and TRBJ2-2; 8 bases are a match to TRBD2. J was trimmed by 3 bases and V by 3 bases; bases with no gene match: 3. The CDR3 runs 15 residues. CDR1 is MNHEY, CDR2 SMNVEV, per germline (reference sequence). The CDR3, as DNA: TGTGCCAGCAGTTTTGAGCGGGGGTACACCGGGGAGCTGTTTTTT. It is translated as CASSFERGYTGELFF.

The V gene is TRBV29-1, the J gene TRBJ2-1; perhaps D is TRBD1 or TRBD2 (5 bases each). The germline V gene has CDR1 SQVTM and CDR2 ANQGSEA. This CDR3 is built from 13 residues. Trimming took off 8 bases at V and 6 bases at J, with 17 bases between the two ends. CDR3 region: CSSGTARGNEQFF. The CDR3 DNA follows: TGCAGCTCGGGGACGGCGAGGGGCAATGAGCAGTTCTTC.

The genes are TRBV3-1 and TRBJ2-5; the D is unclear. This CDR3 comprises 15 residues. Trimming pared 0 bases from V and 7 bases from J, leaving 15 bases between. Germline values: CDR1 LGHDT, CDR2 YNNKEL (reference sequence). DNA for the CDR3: TGTGCCAGCAGCCAAGATCGATCGGGCCCGCGGACCCAGTACTTC. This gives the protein CASSQDRSGPRTQYF.

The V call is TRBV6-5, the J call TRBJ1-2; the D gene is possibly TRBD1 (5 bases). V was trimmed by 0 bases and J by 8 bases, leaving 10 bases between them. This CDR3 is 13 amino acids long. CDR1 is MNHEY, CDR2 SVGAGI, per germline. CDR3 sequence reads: CASSYSGRGGYTF. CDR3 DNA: TGTGCCAGCAGTTACTCCGGGCGGGGGGGCTACACCTTC.